These T cell receptor beta chains were read from a single sample in a study of blood T cell repertoires in COVID-19. TCRdb keeps only in-frame clones here, not all; method: immunoSEQ multiplex PCR. Among 95,000 to 100,000 clones listed, just under 85% were seen once. Material: peripheral blood. The receptors were sampled from an older man with acute or convalescent COVID-19. Both conserved end residues are part of each CDR3. Each record gives: clone size, D gene, J gene, V gene, CDR3 protein. The D gene is left open where the match is weak. Only part of the rows carry a size: once, few, many, or a class if the clone is expanded.

-,-,TRBJ1-1,TRBV29-1,CSGDGGLGAFF
-,-,TRBJ2-3,TRBV6-5,CASLTGTKSTDTQYF
once,-,TRBJ1-2,TRBV24-1,CATSAVGPGGGYTF
-,-,TRBJ2-6,TRBV6-1,CASSDRGAGANVLTF
-,TRBD1,TRBJ1-4,TRBV6-5,CASSYTTGGNEKLFF
-,-,TRBJ2-7,TRBV20-1,CSASGVYEQYF
-,TRBD2,TRBJ2-1,TRBV24-1,CATSDGASGSSYNEQFF
few,-,TRBJ2-5,TRBV5-1,CASSLVPTRRQETQYF
-,-,TRBJ1-2,TRBV5-1,CASSLDTYGYTF
-,TRBD2,TRBJ2-2,TRBV7-9,CASSQTSGDTGELFF
-,TRBD1,TRBJ2-7,TRBV4-3,CASSHGQGRYEQYF
few,-,TRBJ1-2,TRBV18,CASSLASGRGVYGYTF
-,-,TRBJ1-1,TRBV5-1,CASSLAPGNTEAFF
-,-,TRBJ1-6,TRBV27,CASSFSPGSYNSPLHF
once,-,TRBJ1-4,TRBV18,CASSPPGRGWANEKLFF
-,-,TRBJ1-5,TRBV6-5,CASTGVSNQPQHF
once,TRBD1,TRBJ1-5,TRBV28,CASSFRGQGSGPQHF
-,TRBD1,TRBJ1-6,TRBV5-1,CASSLSRGLGSPLHF
-,-,TRBJ1-3,TRBV7-3,CASSLTFAGDAGNTIYF
-,-,TRBJ1-2,TRBV7-9,CALEGSRANYGYTF
-,-,TRBJ2-1,TRBV6-7,CASSYSCGGNLMGQFF
-,-,TRBJ2-1,TRBV6-6,CASSYPGMSSYNEQFF
-,-,TRBJ2-1,TRBV7-3,CASSLIRGSNEQFF
-,TRBD2,TRBJ2-5,TRBV10-1,CASSEMGTRLETQYF
-,TRBD2,TRBJ2-5,TRBV3-1/TRBV3-2,CASSYVRFGTSVETQYF
-,TRBD1,TRBJ1-4,TRBV5-1,CASSPGGQAEKLFF
-,TRBD1,TRBJ1-4,TRBV18,CASSPTTGTSNEKLFF
-,TRBD2,TRBJ2-3,TRBV7-3,CASSLGTSGTDTQYF
-,-,TRBJ1-3,TRBV18,CASSPPWGAGSGNTIYF
-,TRBD2,TRBJ2-1,TRBV11-2,CASRFQLAGIDNEQFF
-,-,TRBJ1-2,TRBV30,CAWSVQEGYGYTF
-,TRBD1,TRBJ1-6,TRBV7-2,CASSDRDSYNSPLHF
-,-,TRBJ1-6,TRBV20-1,CSASIKGNSPLHF
-,-,TRBJ2-5,TRBV18,CASSQMTGTRGETQYF
-,TRBD2,TRBJ2-1,TRBV3-1/TRBV3-2,CASSRGLAEGYNEQFF
-,TRBD2,TRBJ2-1,TRBV6-4,CASSAQAGANEQFF
-,-,TRBJ1-6,TRBV27,CASSRTPGSKNSPLHF
once,-,TRBJ1-2,TRBV5-6,CASTLRGGPNYGYTF
-,-,TRBJ1-5,TRBV4-3,CASSQDRRQPQHF
-,-,TRBJ1-5,TRBV19,CASSIIVQGKNQPQHF
-,TRBD1,TRBJ2-1,TRBV7-9,CASSLQQGATYEQFF
-,-,TRBJ1-2,TRBV23-1,CASSLARVSYGYTF
-,-,TRBJ1-1,TRBV30,CAWSPLRDTEAFF
-,TRBD1,TRBJ2-1,TRBV24-1,CATGQGSYEQFF
-,TRBD2,TRBJ2-1,TRBV19,CASTRTSGRGSSYNEQFF
-,-,TRBJ1-1,TRBV7-9,CASSFGTEAFF
-,-,TRBJ1-4,TRBV19,CASTAGPFQNQPATNEKLFF
-,-,TRBJ1-1,TRBV27,CASSFAGLVKTEAFF
-,-,TRBJ1-5,TRBV12-3/TRBV12-4,CASSLLRDQPQHF
-,-,TRBJ2-5,TRBV5-1,CASSPGLVGETQYF
-,TRBD2,TRBJ2-5,TRBV2,CASARTSSAETQYF
-,TRBD1,TRBJ2-7,TRBV6-6,CASRHSGTAAHEQYF
-,TRBD1,TRBJ1-5,TRBV25-1,CASSDARGQGRQPQHF
-,TRBD2,TRBJ2-5,TRBV20-1,CSASPVAGGQETQYF
-,TRBD2,TRBJ2-1,TRBV7-9,CASSFSLGGSGGDNEQFF
-,-,TRBJ1-6,TRBV28,CASINWWGGGTPLHF